The 28 T cell receptor beta chains reported below all come from one sample, sequenced in a study of patients and donors after allogeneic stem cell transplantation. TCRdb analysed the RT-PCR reads with MiXCR anew, one entry per CDR3 protein. Of hundreds of thousands of distinct CDR3 sequences in the sample, 16% are singletons; the top ten hold less than 8.5%. Sequenced: blood, either unsorted or a sorted T cell fraction (not recorded which). The source of these receptors is a human donor who was either an allogeneic HSCT recipient or a stem cell or donor lymphocyte infusion donor (not recorded which). It is not recorded whose cells these are; they may come from a transplant donor.

The rearrangement joins TRBV12-3 or TRBV12-4 to TRBJ2-7; D not certain. CDR3 length: 14 amino acids. Trimming shortened V by 7 bases and J by 0 bases, and 13 bases separated the two germline ends. The CDR3 is CASTLFSNSYEQYF. CDR3 coding DNA: TGTGCCAGCACCCTATTTAGCAACTCCTACGAGCAGTACTTC.

This clonotype was counted only a few times. The chain has TRBV6-2 or TRBV6-3 and TRBJ1-5, with 11 positions matching TRBD1. The CDR3 consists of 15 residues. V lost 2 bases to trimming and J lost 9 bases; unmatched junction nucleotides: 6. Germline assignment: CDR1 MNHEY and CDR2 SVGEGT. DNA of the CDR3: TGTGCCAGCAGTTACCCCGGGACAGGGGGTCCGCCCCAGCATTTT. Translating it yields CASSYPGTGGPPQHF.

The chain is built from TRBV20-1 and TRBJ2-7, with 12 bases lining up with TRBD2. Trimming took 6 bases from V and 0 from J; bases not matched to a gene: 6. The CDR3 runs to 15 residues. Germline lookup yields CDR1 DFQATT and CDR2 SNEGSKA (reference sequence). In DNA, the CDR3 is TGCAGTGCGCATACTAGCGGGAGGAGCTCCTACGAGCAGTACTTC. Translated: CSAHTSGRSSYEQYF.

The CDR3, as DNA: TGTGCCAGCACGGGGCGGCGGCTTCAACTGGGGTACGAGCAGTACTTC. This gives the protein CASTGRRLQLGYEQYF. This chain joins TRBV7-2 and TRBJ2-7, with D possibly being TRBD1 or TRBD2 (5 bases each). The CDR3 is made up of 16 amino acids. Trimming pared 7 bases from V and 4 bases from J, leaving 23 bases between. Per the germline V gene, CDR1 is SGHTA and CDR2 is FQGNSA.

V gene TRBV6-5 combines with J gene TRBJ2-2; D is possibly TRBD1 (6 bases). The V gene lost 2 bases and the J gene lost 3 bases, with 19 bases spanning the gap. CDR1 is MNHEY, CDR2 SVGAGI, per germline. The CDR3 is 18 residues long. In DNA form, the CDR3 reads TGTGCCAGCAGTTACGCCATTTTGGGCAGGGGTTACACCGGGGAGCTGTTTTTT. It specifies CASSYAILGRGYTGELFF.

The CDR3 nucleotides are TGTGCCAGCAGCCAGGGTAGGGGGGGCACAGATACGCAGTATTTT. Translation gives CASSQGRGGTDTQYF. The chain joins TRBV3-1 to TRBJ2-3, with D tentatively TRBD1 or TRBD2 (6 bases each). The CDR3 spans 15 residues. The V end was cut by 3 bases, the J end by 1 base, with 11 bases between. Germline assignment: CDR1 LGHDT and CDR2 YNNKEL (reference sequence).

This clonotype was seen just once. This chain connects TRBV5-4 to TRBJ2-7; D assignment may be TRBD1 or TRBD2 (6 bases each). CDR3 length equals 16 residues. V was trimmed by 4 bases and J by 0 bases, leaving 17 bases between them. Germline lookup yields CDR1 SGHNT and CDR2 YYREEE (reference sequence). The CDR3 loop reads CASSEGGRMSSYEQYF. DNA of the CDR3: TGTGCCAGCAGCGAGGGGGGACGGATGAGCTCCTACGAGCAGTACTTC. Full variable domain (rest looked up from reference TRBV5-4 and TRBJ2-7): ETGVTQSPTHLIKTRGQQVTLRCSSQSGHNTVSWYQQALGQGPQFIFQYYREEENGRGNFPPRFSGLQFPNYSSELNVNALELDDSALYLCASSEGGRMSSYEQYFGPGTRLTVT.

V is TRBV2 and J is TRBJ2-1, with 13 nucleotides matching TRBD2. Germline trimming cut 7 bases from V and 7 bases from J; bases unmatched to any gene: 4. CDR1 is SNHLY and CDR2 is FYNNEI in the germline V gene. The CDR3 consists of 14 residues. This CDR3 reads CASKGTSGENEQFF. DNA of the CDR3: TGTGCCAGCAAAGGGACTAGCGGGGAAAATGAGCAGTTCTTC.

This clonotype showed up just a few times. The chain is built from TRBV5-1 and TRBJ2-7, with a tentative D call TRBD2 (6 bases). The germline V gene has CDR1 SGHRS and CDR2 YFSETQ. V lost 2 bases and J lost 3, with 12 bases in between. This CDR3 is 14 amino acids long. The CDR3 here is CASSFRDSFYEQYF. The CDR3 region has the DNA TGCGCCAGCAGCTTCCGGGACTCATTCTACGAGCAGTACTTC.

This clonotype occurred a few times. V gene TRBV7-2 combines with J gene TRBJ2-5; D unclear. The V end lost 3 bases, the J end lost 0 bases, and 8 bases lay between the germline ends. Germline CDR1 reads SGHTA; CDR2 reads FQGNSA. The CDR3 is 14 amino acids. The CDR3 here is CASSFELYQETQYF. CDR3 in DNA: TGTGCCAGCAGCTTTGAACTGTACCAAGAGACCCAGTACTTC. The variable domain in full, completed from reference TRBV7-2 and TRBJ2-5, reads GAGVSQSPSNKVTEKGKDVELRCDPISGHTALYWYRQSLGQGLEFLIYFQGNSAPDKSGLPSDRFSAERTGGSVSTLTIQRTQQEDSAVYLCASSFELYQETQYFGPGTRLLVL.

The rearrangement uses TRBV30 and TRBJ2-1; 7 nucleotides match TRBD1. The CDR3 extends over 12 amino acids. V gave up 2 bases and J gave up 14 bases; unmatched junction bases: 9. The germline CDR1 and CDR2 sequences are GTSNPN and SVGIG (reference sequence). The CDR3, as DNA: TGTGCCTGGAGTAAGGGGGCGAGTGCGGAGTTCTTC. It codes for CAWSKGASAEFF.

The chain joins TRBV25-1 to TRBJ1-2, with a weak D call TRBD1 (6 bases). The CDR3 sequence is 14 residues long. V lost 5 bases and J lost 1, with 11 bases in between. CDR1 is MGHDK and CDR2 is SYGVNS in the germline V gene. The CDR3 sequence is CASSQDSFNYGYTF. As DNA, the CDR3 is TGTGCCAGCAGTCAGGACAGCTTTAACTATGGCTACACCTTC.

This clonotype has a count of ten or more. J is TRBJ2-6 and V is TRBV11-1, with D perhaps being TRBD1 or TRBD2 (6 bases each). This CDR3 contains 18 residues. CDR1 is SGHAT, CDR2 FQDESV, per germline (reference sequence). Trimming left V 2 bases short and J 0 bases short, with 14 bases between. The CDR3 spells CASSLKAGQISGANVLTF. CDR3 nucleotides: TGTGCCAGCAGCTTAAAGGCGGGACAAATCTCTGGGGCCAACGTCCTGACTTTC.

The chain carries TRBV20-1 and TRBJ2-7; 7 bases fit TRBD2. Looked up from germline, CDR1 is DFQATT and CDR2 is SNEGSKA (reference sequence). V was pared by 3 bases and J by 2 bases, with 10 bases of the junction left unmatched. There are 15 residues in the CDR3. The CDR3 spells CSASIGGGSAYEQYF. The CDR3 DNA follows: TGCAGTGCTAGCATTGGGGGGGGTTCCGCCTACGAGCAGTACTTC.

This clonotype was seen at least ten times. One end of the junction is discordant with germline, which a read error may explain. The CDR3 nucleotides read TGTGCCAGCAGTTTCGGACAGGGACTTAATTGGGTCTTC. This gives the protein CASSFGQGLNWVF. The chain employs TRBV27 and TRBJ2-1, with TRBD1 identical over 8 bases. Germline CDR1 and CDR2: MNHEY and SMNVEV (reference sequence). The CDR3 length is 13 residues.

The V call is TRBV27, the J call TRBJ2-5; no definite D call. CDR3 size: 16 residues. The germline V gene encodes CDR1 MNHEY and CDR2 SMNVEV (reference sequence). V was clipped by 3 bases and J by 5 bases, with 19 bases between them. The CDR3 bases are TGTGCCAGCAGTTTCTTACCGACGCCCGAAATGGAGACCCAGTACTTC. This gives the protein CASSFLPTPEMETQYF.

The rearrangement joins TRBV19 to TRBJ2-3; D gene uncertain. Germline CDR1 and CDR2: LNHDA and SQIVND (reference sequence). The CDR3 loop spans 14 amino acids. Trimming removed 1 base from V and 2 bases from J, with 7 bases in between. The CDR3 is CASSIAAVTDTQYF. In nucleotides, the CDR3 is TGTGCCAGTAGTATAGCCGCCGTCACAGATACGCAGTATTTT.

This clonotype showed up just a few times. This chain connects TRBV28 to TRBJ2-7, with D possibly TRBD1 on 6 matching bases. The CDR3 loop spans 15 amino acids. Trimming pared 3 bases from V and 2 bases from J, leaving 14 bases between. Germline V lookup: CDR1 MDHEN, CDR2 SYDVKM. CDR3 coding DNA: TGTGCCAGCAGTTTTCTGGGGACAAATACCTACGAGCAGTACTTC. Translation gives CASSFLGTNTYEQYF.

This clonotype was picked up a small number of times. The chain links TRBV30 to TRBJ1-1; 7 nucleotides agree with TRBD1. Trimming took 0 bases from V and 5 from J; bases not matched to a gene: 6. Germline values: CDR1 GTSNPN, CDR2 SVGIG (reference sequence). The CDR3 length is 14 residues. This CDR3 reads CAWSVLQGGTEAFF. In DNA form, the CDR3 reads TGTGCCTGGAGTGTACTCCAGGGGGGGACTGAAGCTTTCTTT.

This clonotype was found a few times. The J gene is TRBJ2-3, the V gene TRBV12-3 or TRBV12-4; possible D gene TRBD1, 6 bases. Trimming removed 10 bases from V and 1 base from J, with 15 bases in between. The CDR3 extends over 14 amino acids. The CDR3 nucleotides are TGTGCCACGTGTCGGGACAAAGGCACAGATACGCAGTATTTT. Protein product: CATCRDKGTDTQYF.

This clonotype was seen a few times. The chain joins TRBV24-1 to TRBJ1-2; no clear D. This CDR3 has 14 residues. Germline assignment: CDR1 KGHDR and CDR2 SFDVKD. V was trimmed by 4 bases and J by 0 bases, leaving 8 bases between them. In DNA form, the CDR3 reads TGTGCCACCAGTGACCCCAGAACTAACTATGGCTACACCTTC. This translates into CATSDPRTNYGYTF.

The chain uses TRBV11-1 and TRBJ2-1; TRBD1 aligns across 8 bases. Trimming at V came to 4 bases and at J to 0 bases, leaving 14 bases not matched to a gene. The CDR3 runs 19 residues. Germline V gives CDR1 SGHAT, CDR2 FQDESV (reference sequence). CDR3 sequence: CASSWDRHLFQGSYNEQFF. The CDR3 nucleotides are TGTGCCAGCAGCTGGGACAGGCACCTATTTCAGGGCTCCTACAATGAGCAGTTCTTC.

This clonotype was seen a handful of times. The rearrangement links TRBV3-1 to TRBJ2-1; 8 nucleotides match TRBD1. The trim removed 4 bases at V and 10 bases at J, leaving 6 bases unmatched. Germline-derived CDR1 and CDR2 are LGHDT and YNNKEL (reference sequence). This CDR3 has 13 amino acids. The CDR3 bases are TGTGCCAGCAGCCCGACAGGGGCGCGGGAGCAGTTCTTC. Protein product: CASSPTGAREQFF.

This clonotype was observed a few times. J is TRBJ2-7 and V is TRBV7-6; D gene uncertain. The germline V and J ends were trimmed by 4 bases and 1 base, with 17 bases remaining between them. The CDR3 covers 16 residues. Germline CDR1 SGHVS, CDR2 FNYEAQ. This CDR3 reads CASSSGVDARSYEQYF. As DNA, the CDR3 is TGTGCCAGCAGCTCCGGTGTTGACGCCAGATCCTACGAGCAGTACTTC. Drawing the rest from reference TRBV7-6 and TRBJ2-7, the complete variable domain is GAGVSQSPRYKVTKRGQDVALRCDPISGHVSLYWYRQALGQGPEFLTYFNYEAQQDKSGLPNDRFSAERPEGSISTLTIQRTEQRDSAMYRCASSSGVDARSYEQYFGPGTRLTVT.

This clonotype occurred a few times. This chain uses TRBV24-1 with TRBJ2-1; D is perhaps TRBD2 (6 bases). The germline CDR1 and CDR2 sequences are KGHDR and SFDVKD. This CDR3 comprises 17 residues. V was shortened by 1 base and J by 0 bases, with 12 bases between the two germline ends. The CDR3 DNA is TGTGCCACCAGTGATTTAGCGGGCCTGAGCTCCTACAATGAGCAGTTCTTC. This codes for CATSDLAGLSSYNEQFF.

The chain carries TRBV7-2 and TRBJ1-3; 7 nucleotides line up with TRBD1. This CDR3 has 15 residues. The V segment lost 5 bases and the J segment 2 bases; nucleotides outside the gene matches: 6. In germline, CDR1 is SGHTA, CDR2 FQGNSA. The CDR3 DNA is TGTGCCAGCAGCCCCGCGACAGGGCCTGGAAACACCATATATTTT. This codes for CASSPATGPGNTIYF.

This clonotype was seen only a few times. The chain is built from TRBV7-3 and TRBJ2-2; D is uncertain. CDR1 SGHTA and CDR2 FQGTGA come from the germline V gene. Trimming removed 0 bases from V and 4 bases from J, with 9 bases in between. The CDR3 runs to 15 residues. The CDR3 sequence: CASSLTGGTTGELFF. As DNA, the CDR3 is TGTGCCAGCAGCTTAACGGGCGGAACCACCGGGGAGCTGTTTTTT.

The rearrangement joins TRBV19 to TRBJ1-2; D is unresolved. The CDR3 is 16 residues long. CDR1 is LNHDA, CDR2 SQIVND, per germline (reference sequence). Trimming pared 3 bases from V and 1 base from J, leaving 15 bases between. In DNA, the CDR3 is TGTGCCAGTAGTATGATCAAGAGTGACATTAACTATGGCTACACCTTC. Its translation: CASSMIKSDINYGYTF.